This T cell receptor beta chain was identified during a study of regulatory T cells in long-lasting Graves disease. Time point denoted: newly diagnosed GD, antithyroid drugs for less than 3 months. From PBMCs, RNA was extracted and then used to make the TCR library. Arm-PCR with iRepertoire HTBI primers amplified the CDR3 regions for these TCR beta libraries. Under the authors' procedure: Looking across samples, the authors found 62 TRBV and approximately 14 TRBJ segments. TCRdb independently ran MiXCR on the multiplex PCR reads; one entry per CDR3 protein. TCRdb's processing, not the authors' own work, is the source of the V and J calls. Of about 560,000 distinct CDR3 sequences listed, about 16% were seen once; the top ten hold 12%. Whole-study findings and limits: In persistent patients, shared public clonotypes (2,741) outnumbered those in new patients (approximately 970).

This clonotype has a handful of counts. Its antigen is currently unknown. These data are also associated with another study on T cells in Graves' hyperthyroidism and ophthalmopathy. In that study: The HTBI primer set served for first-round RT-PCR of the TCR CDR3. The authors' 13 V-J model separated ophthalmopathy from stable hyperthyroidism.

The sequence derives from a young man with Graves disease. Sequencing used peripheral blood mononuclear cells (PBMCs), obtained at new diagnosis, from a patient treated with antithyroid drugs.

CDR3: CASSQASGFSSYNEQFF. In nucleotides, the CDR3 is TGTGCCAGCTCACAAGCCTCGGGTTTCAGCTCCTACAATGAGCAGTTCTTC. The chain links TRBV18 to TRBJ2-1, with no clear D. Trimming took off 4 bases at V and 0 bases at J, with 16 bases between the two ends. The CDR3 totals 17 residues. Germline-derived CDR1 and CDR2 are KGHSH and LQKENI.